This T cell receptor (beta chain) was obtained from a study of blood T cell repertoires in COVID-19. Study at large: Both acute and convalescent COVID-19 samples were obtained from the United States, Italy and Spain. Sources were T cells, B-cell-depleted T cells, or PBMCs; the material itself was cDNA or gDNA.

As handled by the study authors: Using reference gene primer amplification, nucleated cell counts were estimated. Some clones are missing from TCRdb's copy, which holds only in-frame ones; the method was immunoSEQ multiplex PCR. The V and J calls and clone size are taken from that table; D and trimming were inferred from the DNA. The repertoire has 110,000 or so clones, more than 75% of them found once; the top ten carry under 5%. V lost 7 bases to trimming and J lost 2 bases, with 14 bases between them. The germline CDR1 and CDR2 sequences are SQVTM and ANQGSEA. The CDR3 sequence is 13 residues long.

This chain links TRBV29-1 with TRBJ2-5, with a possible D match to TRBD1 (5 bases). The receptor was derived from a man aged 55 to 70 with acute or convalescent COVID-19. Sequencing was performed on peripheral blood. CDR3 residues: CSERRQGQETQYF. The CDR3 DNA sequence: TGCAGCGAAAGACGGCAGGGTCAAGAGACCCAGTACTTC.